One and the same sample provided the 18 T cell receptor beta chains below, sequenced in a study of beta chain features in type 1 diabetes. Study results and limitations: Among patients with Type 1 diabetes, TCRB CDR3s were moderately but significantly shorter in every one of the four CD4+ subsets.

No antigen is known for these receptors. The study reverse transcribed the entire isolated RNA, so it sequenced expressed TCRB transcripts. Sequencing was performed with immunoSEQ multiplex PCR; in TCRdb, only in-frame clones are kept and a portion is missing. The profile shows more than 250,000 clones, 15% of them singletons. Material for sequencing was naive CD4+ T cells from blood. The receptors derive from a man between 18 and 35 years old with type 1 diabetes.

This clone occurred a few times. CDR3 region: CASSQAGDNSPLHF. Written as DNA, the CDR3 is TGTGCCAGCAGCCAGGCGGGCGATAATTCACCCCTCCACTTT. The chain has TRBV7-2 and TRBJ1-6; D is unclear. Trimming took off 5 bases at V and 5 bases at J, with 10 bases between the two ends. Looked up from germline, CDR1 is SGHTA and CDR2 is FQGNSA. The CDR3 contains 14 residues.

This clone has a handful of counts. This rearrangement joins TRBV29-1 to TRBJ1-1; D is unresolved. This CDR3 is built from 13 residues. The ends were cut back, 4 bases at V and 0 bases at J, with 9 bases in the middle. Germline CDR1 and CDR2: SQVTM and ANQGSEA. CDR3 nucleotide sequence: TGCAGCGTTGTAGGCAGGATGAACACTGAAGCTTTCTTT. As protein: CSVVGRMNTEAFF.

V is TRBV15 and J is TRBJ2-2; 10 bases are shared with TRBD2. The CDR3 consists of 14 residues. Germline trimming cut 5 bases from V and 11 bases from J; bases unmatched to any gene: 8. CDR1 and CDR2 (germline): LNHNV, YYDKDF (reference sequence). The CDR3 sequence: CATSERTSGRELFF. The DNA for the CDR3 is TGTGCCACCAGCGAGAGGACTAGCGGCCGAGAGCTGTTTTTT.

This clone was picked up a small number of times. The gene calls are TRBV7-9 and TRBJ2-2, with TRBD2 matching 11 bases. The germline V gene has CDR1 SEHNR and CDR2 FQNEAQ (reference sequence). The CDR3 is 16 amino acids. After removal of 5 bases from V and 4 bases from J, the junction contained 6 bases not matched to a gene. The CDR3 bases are TGTGCCAGCAGCATAGGGACTAGCGGCTTCACCGGGGAGCTGTTTTTT. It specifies CASSIGTSGFTGELFF.

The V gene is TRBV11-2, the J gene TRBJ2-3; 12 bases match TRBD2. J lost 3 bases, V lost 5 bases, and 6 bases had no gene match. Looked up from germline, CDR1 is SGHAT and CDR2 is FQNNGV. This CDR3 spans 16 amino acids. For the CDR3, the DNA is TGTGCCAGCAGCGTAGGGGGACTAGCGGGTACAGATACGCAGTATTTT. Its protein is CASSVGGLAGTDTQYF. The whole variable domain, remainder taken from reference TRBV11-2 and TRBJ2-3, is EAGVAQSPRYKIIEKRQSVAFWCNPISGHATLYWYQQILGQGPKLLIQFQNNGVVDDSQLPKDRFSAERLKGVDSTLKIQPAKLEDSAVYLCASSVGGLAGTDTQYFGPGTRLTVL.

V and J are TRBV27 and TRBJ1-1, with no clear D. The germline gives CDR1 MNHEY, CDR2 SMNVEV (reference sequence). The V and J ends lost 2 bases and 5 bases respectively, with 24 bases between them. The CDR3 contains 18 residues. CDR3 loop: CASSLKGPQRGLRTEAFF. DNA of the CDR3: TGTGCCAGCAGTTTAAAGGGCCCTCAGAGAGGACTCCGGACTGAAGCTTTCTTT.

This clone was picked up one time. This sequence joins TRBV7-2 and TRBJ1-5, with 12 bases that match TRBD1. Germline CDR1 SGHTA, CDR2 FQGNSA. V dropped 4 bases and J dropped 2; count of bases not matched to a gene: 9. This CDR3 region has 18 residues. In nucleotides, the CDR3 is TGTGCCAGCAGCTCGCCAGGGACAGGGGGCAGGGGCAATCAGCCCCAGCATTTT. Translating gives CASSSPGTGGRGNQPQHF.

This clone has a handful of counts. The DNA of the CDR3 is TGCGCCAGCAGTCAACACGGTTTCTACGAGCAGTACTTC. It encodes CASSQHGFYEQYF. The V gene is TRBV23-1, the J gene TRBJ2-7, with D unresolved. TRBV23-1 is recorded as an ORF, its role being uncertain. Trimming took off 2 bases at V and 3 bases at J, with 8 bases between the two ends. The CDR3 has 13 residues.

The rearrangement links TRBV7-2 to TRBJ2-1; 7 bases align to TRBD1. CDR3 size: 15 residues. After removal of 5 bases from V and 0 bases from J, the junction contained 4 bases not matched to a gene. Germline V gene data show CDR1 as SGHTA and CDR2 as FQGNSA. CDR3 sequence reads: CASSTWTGSYNEQFF. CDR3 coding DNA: TGTGCCAGCAGCACCTGGACAGGCTCCTACAATGAGCAGTTCTTC.

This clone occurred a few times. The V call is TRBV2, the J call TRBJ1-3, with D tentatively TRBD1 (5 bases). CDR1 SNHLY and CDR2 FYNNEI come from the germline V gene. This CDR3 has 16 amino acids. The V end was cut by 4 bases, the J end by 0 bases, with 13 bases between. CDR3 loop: CASSGVGGPSGNTIYF. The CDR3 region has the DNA TGTGCCAGCAGTGGGGTCGGGGGACCCTCTGGAAACACCATATATTTT.

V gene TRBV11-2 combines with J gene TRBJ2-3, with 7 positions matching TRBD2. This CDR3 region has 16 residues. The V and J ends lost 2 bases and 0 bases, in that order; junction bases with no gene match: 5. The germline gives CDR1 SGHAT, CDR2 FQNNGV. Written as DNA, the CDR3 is TGTGCCAGCAGCTTATTAGCTAGCGGTAGCACAGATACGCAGTATTTT. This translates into CASSLLASGSTDTQYF. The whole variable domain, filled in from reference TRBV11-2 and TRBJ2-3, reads EAGVAQSPRYKIIEKRQSVAFWCNPISGHATLYWYQQILGQGPKLLIQFQNNGVVDDSQLPKDRFSAERLKGVDSTLKIQPAKLEDSAVYLCASSLLASGSTDTQYFGPGTRLTVL.

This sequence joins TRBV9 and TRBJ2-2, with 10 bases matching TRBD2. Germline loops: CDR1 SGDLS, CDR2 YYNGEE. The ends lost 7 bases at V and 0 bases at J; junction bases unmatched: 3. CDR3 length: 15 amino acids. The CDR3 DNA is TGTGCCAGCCGAAGCGGGGGGGCGAACACCGGGGAGCTGTTTTTT. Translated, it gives CASRSGGANTGELFF.

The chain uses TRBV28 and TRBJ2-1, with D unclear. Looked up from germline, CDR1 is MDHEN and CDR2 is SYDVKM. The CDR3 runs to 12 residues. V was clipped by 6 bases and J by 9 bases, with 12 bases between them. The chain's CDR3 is CASSPWSLEQFF. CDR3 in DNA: TGTGCCAGCAGCCCCTGGTCACTTGAGCAGTTCTTC.

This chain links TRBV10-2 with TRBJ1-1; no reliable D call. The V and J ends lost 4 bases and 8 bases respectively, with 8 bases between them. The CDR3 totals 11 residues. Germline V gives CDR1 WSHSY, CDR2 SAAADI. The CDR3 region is CASSGASEAFF. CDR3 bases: TGCGCCAGCAGTGGGGCCTCGGAAGCTTTCTTT.

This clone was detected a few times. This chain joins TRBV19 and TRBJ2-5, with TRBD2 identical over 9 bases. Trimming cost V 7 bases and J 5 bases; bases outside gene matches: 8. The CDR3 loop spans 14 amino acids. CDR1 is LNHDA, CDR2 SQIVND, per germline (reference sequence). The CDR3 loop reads CASKTSGGGETQYF. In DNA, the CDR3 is TGTGCCAGTAAGACTAGCGGAGGAGGGGAGACCCAGTACTTC.

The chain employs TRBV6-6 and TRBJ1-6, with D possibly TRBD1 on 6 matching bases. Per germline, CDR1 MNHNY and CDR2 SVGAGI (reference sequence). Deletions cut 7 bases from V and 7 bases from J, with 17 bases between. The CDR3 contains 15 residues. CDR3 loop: CASTNDRLRNSPLHF. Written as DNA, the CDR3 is TGTGCCAGCACTAACGACAGGCTTCGGAATTCACCCCTCCACTTT.

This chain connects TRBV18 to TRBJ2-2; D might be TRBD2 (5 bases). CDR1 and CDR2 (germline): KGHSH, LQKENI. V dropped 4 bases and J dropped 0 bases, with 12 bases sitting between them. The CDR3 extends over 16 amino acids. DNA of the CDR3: TGTGCCAGCTCACGACTTCGGGGTGCGAACACCGGGGAGCTGTTTTTT. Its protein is CASSRLRGANTGELFF.

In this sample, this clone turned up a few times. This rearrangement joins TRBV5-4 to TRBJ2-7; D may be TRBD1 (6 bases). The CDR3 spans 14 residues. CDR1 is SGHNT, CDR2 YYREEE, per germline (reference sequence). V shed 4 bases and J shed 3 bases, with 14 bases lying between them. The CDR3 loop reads CASSQQGPIYEQYF. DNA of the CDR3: TGTGCCAGCAGCCAACAGGGACCGATCTACGAGCAGTACTTC.